A single sample is the source of the 29 T cell receptor beta chains below, sequenced in a study of metastatic and nonmetastatic thyroid tumors. TCRdb called clones again from the PCR reads with MiXCR. The data hold about 6,200 clones, with roughly 30% observed a single time. Until they underwent thyroid surgery, no patient had received any treatment. Sequenced: adjacent normal tissue. The receptors were sampled from a female donor with papillary thyroid cancer or a benign thyroid nodule (not recorded which). Some clones in this sample may be carry-over from other donors' samples.

This clone appeared a few times. This chain links TRBV24-1 with TRBJ2-1; TRBD2 aligns across 9 bases. This CDR3 is 16 amino acids long. After removal of 3 bases from V and 4 bases from J, the junction contained 6 bases not matched to a gene. Germline lookup yields CDR1 KGHDR and CDR2 SFDVKD. The CDR3 bases are TGTGCCACCAGTGATAGTAGCGGGAGAGAGTACAATGAGCAGTTCTTC. Its translation is CATSDSSGREYNEQFF.

There are a few counts of this clone. This chain joins TRBV6-2 or TRBV6-3 and TRBJ2-1; TRBD2 agrees at 7 bases. Germline CDR1 MNHEY, CDR2 SVGEGT. The length of the CDR3 is 15 residues. Trimming took 2 bases from V and 4 from J; bases not matched to a gene: 5. The CDR3 nucleotides are TGTGCCAGCAGTTACGGGAGCGGGGATTACAATGAGCAGTTCTTC. Its protein product is CASSYGSGDYNEQFF.

The V and J genes are TRBV7-9 and TRBJ2-1; 7 bases are a match to TRBD1. This CDR3 has 11 amino acids. V gave up 6 bases and J gave up 14 bases; unmatched junction bases: 7. Germline CDR1 and CDR2: SEHNR and FQNEAQ (reference sequence). The CDR3, as DNA: TGTGCCAGCAGAGGTACAGGGGCGGAGTTCTTC. Amino acids: CASRGTGAEFF.

A few counts support this clone. This chain links TRBV6-1 with TRBJ2-7, with D tentatively TRBD1 or TRBD2 (8 bases each). V lost 6 bases to trimming and J lost 0 bases, with 15 bases between them. CDR3 length: 15 amino acids. Germline CDR1 is MNHNS and CDR2 is SASEGT. The CDR3 coding sequence is TGTGCCAGCAGGGCGGGGGGACAGGTCTCCTACGAGCAGTACTTC. Translated: CASRAGGQVSYEQYF.

The chain employs TRBV20-1 and TRBJ2-7; 7 bases match TRBD1. The V gene end was trimmed by 6 bases and the J gene end by 2 bases; junction bases not matched to a gene: 4. The CDR3 totals 12 residues. CDR1 is DFQATT, CDR2 SNEGSKA, per germline (reference sequence). This CDR3 is CSAAGTAYEQYF. CDR3 in DNA: TGCAGTGCAGCAGGGACAGCCTACGAGCAGTACTTC.

This clone was detected once. This chain connects TRBV20-1 to TRBJ1-1; D is possibly TRBD1 (5 bases). CDR3 length equals 16 residues. The germline CDR1 and CDR2 sequences are DFQATT and SNEGSKA (reference sequence). The germline V and J ends were trimmed by 0 bases and 2 bases, with 16 bases remaining between them. The CDR3 here is CSARDFLQEINTEAFF. CDR3 bases: TGCAGTGCTAGAGACTTTCTACAGGAGATAAACACTGAAGCTTTCTTT.

This clone was detected a few times. J is TRBJ2-2 and V is TRBV5-1; 11 positions agree with TRBD2. In germline, CDR1 is SGHRS, CDR2 YFSETQ. The CDR3 length is 18 residues. V dropped 5 bases and J dropped 0; count of bases not matched to a gene: 9. CDR3 DNA: TGCGCCAGCAGTCCCTGGGGACTAGCGGCCGCGAACACCGGGGAGCTGTTTTTT. Translating gives CASSPWGLAAANTGELFF.

The genes are TRBV6-2 or TRBV6-3 and TRBJ2-2, with 7 bases fitting TRBD2. The junction had 4 bases not matched to a gene; V was cut back by 5 bases and J by 1 base. Per germline, CDR1 MNHEY and CDR2 SVGEGT. The CDR3 is made up of 15 amino acids. The CDR3 DNA is TGTGCCAGCAGTAGACTAGCTGAGAACACCGGGGAGCTGTTTTTT. Translation: CASSRLAENTGELFF.

The rearrangement uses TRBV4-1 and TRBJ1-2; D call uncertain. The length of the CDR3 is 12 residues. V dropped 4 bases and J dropped 7 bases, with 10 bases sitting between them. CDR1 and CDR2 (germline): MGHRA, YSYEKL. CDR3 protein: CASSLDIGGYTF. The DNA of the CDR3 is TGCGCCAGCAGCCTCGATATAGGTGGCTACACCTTC.

Only a few counts were recorded for this clone. The chain uses TRBV19 and TRBJ1-2; the match to TRBD1 covers 8 bases. Trimming at V came to 6 bases and at J to 4 bases, leaving 7 bases not matched to a gene. The germline V gene encodes CDR1 LNHDA and CDR2 SQIVND (reference sequence). This CDR3 is 14 amino acids long. CDR3 sequence reads: CASRTGDSLYGYTF. The DNA of the CDR3 is TGTGCCAGTAGGACAGGGGATTCCCTCTATGGCTACACCTTC.

This sequence joins TRBV19 and TRBJ1-1; possible D gene TRBD1, 5 bases. The germline V gene has CDR1 LNHDA and CDR2 SQIVND (reference sequence). Trimming left V 6 bases short and J 3 bases short, with 14 bases between. The CDR3 consists of 14 residues. CDR3 in amino acids: CASRGLGGDTEAFF. The CDR3 DNA reads as TGTGCCAGTAGAGGGCTCGGAGGGGACACTGAAGCTTTCTTT.

In this sample, this clone turned up a few times. This CDR3 reads CAIGCSGGSNTGELFF. DNA of the CDR3: TGTGCCATCGGGTGTAGCGGGGGGTCGAACACCGGGGAGCTGTTTTTT. The rearrangement links TRBV10-3 to TRBJ2-2, with 10 bases identical to TRBD2. Trimming took 8 bases from V and 0 from J; bases not matched to a gene: 6. CDR3 length equals 16 residues. CDR1 ENHRY and CDR2 SYGVKD come from the germline V gene.

The chain carries TRBV27 and TRBJ1-5; D remains unclear. The CDR3 has 14 amino acids. Germline V gene lookup returns CDR1 MNHEY and CDR2 SMNVEV (reference sequence). The V end lost 7 bases, the J end lost 6 bases, and 16 bases lay between the germline ends. The CDR3, as DNA: TGTGCCAGCAATCCCGCCGGGTTGGGTCAGCCCCAGCATTTT. This sequence encodes CASNPAGLGQPQHF.

The table lists this clone with a few counts. The CDR3 is CASSEMTSGNYNEQFF. The CDR3 bases are TGTGCCAGCAGTGAAATGACTAGCGGGAACTACAATGAGCAGTTCTTC. This chain joins TRBV6-1 and TRBJ2-1; 11 bases match TRBD2. V shed 2 bases, J shed 3 bases, and the junction held 3 bases outside the gene matches. There are 16 residues in the CDR3. The germline V gene encodes CDR1 MNHNS and CDR2 SASEGT.

The chain uses TRBV19 and TRBJ2-1, with a tentative D call TRBD2 (6 bases). CDR1 is LNHDA and CDR2 is SQIVND in the germline V gene (reference sequence). The length of the CDR3 is 14 residues. The V end was cut by 1 base, the J end by 6 bases, with 10 bases between. As DNA, the CDR3 is TGTGCCAGTAGTATAGGGGTGGAGGGCAATGAGCAGTTCTTC. Protein: CASSIGVEGNEQFF.

V and J are TRBV3-1 and TRBJ2-2; D is uncertain. The germline V gene encodes CDR1 LGHDT and CDR2 YNNKEL (reference sequence). V lost 7 bases and J 2 bases, leaving 11 bases between the germline ends. This CDR3 contains 14 residues. The CDR3 is CASTVGLNTGELFF. CDR3 DNA: TGTGCCAGCACCGTGGGTCTAAACACCGGGGAGCTGTTTTTT.

This rearrangement joins TRBV20-1 to TRBJ2-7; 9 nucleotides match TRBD2. CDR1 is DFQATT, CDR2 SNEGSKA, per germline (reference sequence). The trim removed 7 bases at V and 2 bases at J, leaving 6 bases unmatched. The CDR3 runs 13 residues. The CDR3 protein is CSVHLAGPYEQYF. The DNA for the CDR3 is TGCAGTGTCCACCTAGCGGGGCCCTACGAGCAGTACTTC.

This clone was detected only a few times. The genes are TRBV20-1 and TRBJ1-2; D is perhaps TRBD1 (5 bases). This CDR3 is built from 9 residues. The germline V and J ends were trimmed by 6 bases and 6 bases, with 5 bases remaining between them. Germline CDR1 is DFQATT and CDR2 is SNEGSKA (reference sequence). The CDR3 is CSARDGYTF. The CDR3 bases are TGCAGTGCCAGGGATGGCTACACCTTC.

The chain joins TRBV5-8 to TRBJ2-1; 9 bases map to TRBD2. The CDR3 is 16 residues long. The V gene end was trimmed by 4 bases and the J gene end by 2 bases; junction bases not matched to a gene: 7. Germline loops: CDR1 SGHTS, CDR2 YDEGEE. DNA of the CDR3: TGTGCCAGCAGCGTTAATAGCGGGAGAGCCTACAATGAGCAGTTCTTC. Protein sequence: CASSVNSGRAYNEQFF.

This clone was seen more than once but under ten times. The CDR3 sequence is CASSPRGVLGTEAFF. The CDR3 nucleotides read TGTGCCAGCAGCCCGCGGGGTGTACTCGGCACTGAAGCTTTCTTT. This sequence joins TRBV7-6 and TRBJ1-1; D not certain. Trimming took 5 bases from V and 4 from J, leaving 17 bases between them. This CDR3 region has 15 residues. Germline values: CDR1 SGHVS, CDR2 FNYEAQ. Full variable domain (missing parts from reference TRBV7-6 and TRBJ1-1): GAGVSQSPRYKVTKRGQDVALRCDPISGHVSLYWYRQALGQGPEFLTYFNYEAQQDKSGLPNDRFSAERPEGSISTLTIQRTEQRDSAMYRCASSPRGVLGTEAFFGQGTRLTVV.

The chain uses TRBV12-3 or TRBV12-4 and TRBJ2-1; 9 nucleotides agree with TRBD2. The V segment lost 7 bases and the J segment 8 bases; nucleotides outside the gene matches: 9. The CDR3 is made up of 14 amino acids. CDR3 sequence reads: CASTTREGRYEQFF. The DNA for the CDR3 is TGTGCCAGCACGACGCGGGAGGGCCGGTATGAGCAGTTCTTC.

This clone was picked up a small number of times. The chain links TRBV19 to TRBJ1-2; D unclear. V lost 1 base to trimming and J lost 5 bases, with 14 bases between them. The CDR3 sequence is 15 residues long. Germline CDR1 and CDR2: LNHDA and SQIVND (reference sequence). The CDR3 DNA follows: TGTGCCAGTAGTATAGCTGACCGAATTATATATGGCTACACCTTC. Its protein is CASSIADRIIYGYTF.

The chain joins TRBV20-1 to TRBJ1-2; D gene ambiguous. V lost 0 bases and J 8 bases, leaving 10 bases between the germline ends. Per germline, CDR1 DFQATT and CDR2 SNEGSKA (reference sequence). CDR3 length: 12 residues. The CDR3 spells CSARELLWGYTF. CDR3 coding DNA: TGCAGTGCTAGAGAACTTCTGTGGGGCTACACCTTC.

V usage is TRBV30 and J usage is TRBJ1-2, with TRBD1 as a possible D gene (5 bases). The CDR3 consists of 17 residues. Trimming cost V 4 bases and J 2 bases, with 23 bases left between them. Germline V CDR1 and CDR2: GTSNPN, SVGIG (reference sequence). This CDR3 reads CAWIHGDSRGDNYGYTF. CDR3 DNA: TGTGCCTGGATTCATGGAGACTCGCGAGGGGACAACTATGGCTACACCTTC. Full variable domain (remainder filled in from reference TRBV30 and TRBJ1-2): SQTIHQWPATLVQPVGSPLSLECTVEGTSNPNLYWYRQAAGRGLQLLFYSVGIGQISSEVPQNLSASRPQDRQFILSSKKLLLSDSGFYLCAWIHGDSRGDNYGYTFGSGTRLTVV.

This chain connects TRBV6-5 to TRBJ1-5; D is ambiguous. The germline CDR1 and CDR2 sequences are MNHEY and SVGAGI. This CDR3 has 18 amino acids. Trimming took 0 bases from V and 0 from J, leaving 15 bases between them. In DNA, the CDR3 is TGTGCCAGCAGTTACTCTCGTAAGGGAACTTATAGCAATCAGCCCCAGCATTTT. It yields the protein CASSYSRKGTYSNQPQHF.

This clone turned up a few times. The gene calls are TRBV15 and TRBJ2-7; 7 positions agree with TRBD2. CDR3 length equals 14 residues. Germline-derived CDR1 and CDR2 are LNHNV and YYDKDF (reference sequence). With 0 bases clipped from V and 2 bases from J, the junction kept 1 base outside the gene matches. The CDR3 reads CATSRDGGAYEQYF. Written as DNA, the CDR3 is TGTGCCACCAGCAGAGATGGGGGGGCCTACGAGCAGTACTTC.

This chain joins TRBV19 and TRBJ2-3; weak D call: TRBD2 (6 bases). In germline, CDR1 is LNHDA, CDR2 SQIVND (reference sequence). The V end lost 4 bases, the J end lost 2 bases, and 16 bases lay between the germline ends. The CDR3 spans 16 residues. The DNA for the CDR3 is TGTGCCAGTAGTAATCGGGGGACCTCGATCACAGATACGCAGTATTTT. Amino acid sequence: CASSNRGTSITDTQYF. The entire variable domain, with the rest obtained from reference TRBV19 and TRBJ2-3, is as follows: DGGITQSPKYLFRKEGQNVTLSCEQNLNHDAMYWYRQDPGQGLRLIYYSQIVNDFQKGDIAEGYSVSREKKESFPLTVTSAQKNPTAFYLCASSNRGTSITDTQYFGPGTRLTVL.

This chain connects TRBV11-1 to TRBJ2-1, with 7 bases fitting TRBD1. Germline V gene lookup returns CDR1 SGHAT and CDR2 FQDESV (reference sequence). V trimming: 7 bases; J trimming: 2 bases; junction bases outside the gene matches: 17. This CDR3 has 18 amino acids. The CDR3 sequence: CASIYRTGDPYTYNEQFF. Here the CDR3 DNA reads TGTGCCAGCATCTATCGGACAGGTGATCCCTACACCTACAATGAGCAGTTCTTC.

V usage is TRBV20-1 and J usage is TRBJ2-1, with unresolved D. The germline V gene encodes CDR1 DFQATT and CDR2 SNEGSKA (reference sequence). Trimming left V 8 bases short and J 12 bases short, with 23 bases between. The CDR3 contains 13 residues. CDR3 bases: TGCAGTCAAACTTCATGGGGTTTTGTGGGGCAGTTCTTC. Its protein is CSQTSWGFVGQFF.